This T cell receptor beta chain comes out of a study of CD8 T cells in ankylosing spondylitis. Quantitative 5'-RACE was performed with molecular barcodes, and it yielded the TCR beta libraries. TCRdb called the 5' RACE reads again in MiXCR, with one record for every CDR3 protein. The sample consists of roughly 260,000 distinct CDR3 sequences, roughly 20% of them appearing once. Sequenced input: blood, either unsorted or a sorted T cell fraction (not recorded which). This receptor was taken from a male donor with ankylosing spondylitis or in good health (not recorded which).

The CDR3 sequence: CASSSIGTADTQYF. CDR3 in DNA: TGTGCCAGCAGCTCGATAGGGACTGCAGATACGCAGTATTTT. This chain joins TRBV5-6 and TRBJ2-3, with a weak D call TRBD2 (6 bases). Germline V CDR1 and CDR2: SGHDT, YYEEEE. Trimming took off 3 bases at V and 4 bases at J, with 12 bases between the two ends. The length of the CDR3 is 14 residues.